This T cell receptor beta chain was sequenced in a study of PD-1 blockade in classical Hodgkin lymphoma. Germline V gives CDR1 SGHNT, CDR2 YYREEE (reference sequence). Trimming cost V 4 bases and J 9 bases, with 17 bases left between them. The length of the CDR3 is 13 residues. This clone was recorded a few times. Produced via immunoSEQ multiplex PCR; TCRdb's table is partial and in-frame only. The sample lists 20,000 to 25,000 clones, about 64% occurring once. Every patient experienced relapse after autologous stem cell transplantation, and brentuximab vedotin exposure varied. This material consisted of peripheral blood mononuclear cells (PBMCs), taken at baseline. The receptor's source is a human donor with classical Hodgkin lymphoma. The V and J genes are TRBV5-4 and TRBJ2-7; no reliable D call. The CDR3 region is CASSLDRLTGQYF. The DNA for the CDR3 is TGTGCCAGCAGCCTGGATCGGCTGACGGGGCAGTACTTC.